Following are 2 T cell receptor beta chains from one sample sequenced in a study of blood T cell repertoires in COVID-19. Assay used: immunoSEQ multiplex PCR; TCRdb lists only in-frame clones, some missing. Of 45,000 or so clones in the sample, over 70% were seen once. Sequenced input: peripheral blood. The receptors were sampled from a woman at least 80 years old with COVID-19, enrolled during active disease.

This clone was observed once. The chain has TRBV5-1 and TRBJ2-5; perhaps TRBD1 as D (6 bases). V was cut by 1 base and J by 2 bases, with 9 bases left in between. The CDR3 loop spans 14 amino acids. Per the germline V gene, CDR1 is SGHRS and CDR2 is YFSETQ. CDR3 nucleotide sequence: TGCGCCAGCAGCTTGATGGACAGTCAAGAGACCCAGTACTTC. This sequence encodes CASSLMDSQETQYF. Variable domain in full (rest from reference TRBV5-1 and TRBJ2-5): KAGVTQTPRYLIKTRGQQVTLSCSPISGHRSVSWYQQTPGQGLQFLFEYFSETQRNKGNFPGRFSGRQFSNSRSEMNVSTLELGDSALYLCASSLMDSQETQYFGPGTRLLVL.

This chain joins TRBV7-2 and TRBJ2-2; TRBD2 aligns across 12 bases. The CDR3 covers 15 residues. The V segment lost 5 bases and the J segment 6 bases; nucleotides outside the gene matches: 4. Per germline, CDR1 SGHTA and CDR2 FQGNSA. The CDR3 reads CASSMRLAGAGELFF. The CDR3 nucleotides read TGTGCCAGCAGCATGCGACTAGCGGGAGCCGGGGAGCTGTTTTTT.